The rows below give T cell receptor beta chains drawn from one sample of a study of shared clonotypes between healthy human individuals. The data were produced by immunoSEQ multiplex PCR, yet TCRdb's version contains in-frame clones alone and is incomplete. The sample comprises 190,000 or so clones, around 63% of which are singletons, and about 10% rests with the top ten. What was sequenced was memory CD4+ T cells sorted from blood. The receptors were sampled from a man aged 25 to 40 in good health. Each CDR3 is given with its conserved first and last residue. A D gene is named only where the DNA matches it firmly. Where a row states a size, it is once, few, many or the class of an expanded clone; other rows omit it.

>.|TRBV5-6|.|TRBJ2-7
CASSLPLGEQYF
TGTGCCAGCAGCTTGCCCCTGGGCGAGCAGTACTTC
>.|TRBV7-2|TRBD1|TRBJ2-1
CASTLGTGVGDEQFF
TGTGCCAGCACCTTGGGGACAGGGGTTGGCGATGAGCAGTTCTTC
>.|TRBV5-6|.|TRBJ2-5
CASSSRAVRETQYF
TGTGCCAGCAGCTCTCGGGCCGTGAGAGAGACCCAGTACTTC
>few|TRBV7-8|.|TRBJ1-1
CASSLAGPDPEAFF
TGTGCCAGCAGCTTAGCGGGCCCAGACCCTGAAGCTTTCTTT
>.|TRBV28|.|TRBJ2-5
CASSLRGAKYQETQYF
TGTGCCAGCAGTTTACGGGGGGCGAAGTACCAAGAGACCCAGTACTTC
>.|TRBV6-1|TRBD2|TRBJ2-1
CASSERMWRAGGSEQFF
TGTGCCAGCAGTGAACGAATGTGGCGGGCGGGAGGTAGTGAGCAGTTCTTC
>.|TRBV6-1|.|TRBJ2-7
CASSEFQTGTYEQYF
TGTGCCAGCAGTGAATTCCAGACAGGAACCTACGAGCAGTACTTC
>.|TRBV10-3|TRBD1|TRBJ2-7
CAISESGQAYEQYF
TGTGCCATCAGTGAGTCAGGACAGGCCTACGAGCAGTACTTC
>.|TRBV5-6|.|TRBJ1-5
CASSLGLGQTYQPQHF
TGTGCCAGCAGCTTGGGTTTGGGTCAGACCTATCAGCCCCAGCATTTT
>.|TRBV6-5|.|TRBJ1-2
CASRDTGLRGYTF
TGTGCCAGCAGAGATACAGGGCTCCGCGGCTACACCTTC
>medium-sized|TRBV2|.|TRBJ2-4
CASSGTVAKNIQYF
TGTGCCAGCAGCGGGACCGTAGCCAAAAACATTCAGTACTTC
>once|TRBV7-9|TRBD2|TRBJ2-3
CASSLAEHELAGNTDTQYF
TGTGCCAGCAGCTTAGCGGAGCACGAACTAGCGGGAAACACAGATACGCAGTATTTT
>many|TRBV14|.|TRBJ2-5
CASSPLIRAGETQYF
TGTGCCAGCAGCCCGTTGATAAGGGCGGGGGAGACCCAGTACTTC
>.|TRBV25-1|.|TRBJ2-7
CASSGVGSYEQYF
TGTGCCAGCAGTGGGGTGGGCTCCTACGAGCAGTACTTC
>few|TRBV18|.|TRBJ1-5
CASSHTPRNQPQHF
TGTGCCAGCTCACATACCCCCAGGAATCAGCCCCAGCATTTT
>.|TRBV18|TRBD2|TRBJ2-7
CASSQGLNPYEQYF
TGTGCCAGCTCACAGGGACTAAATCCGTACGAGCAGTACTTC
>.|TRBV7-2|.|TRBJ2-1
CASSPVVHEQFF
TGTGCCAGCAGCCCGGTAGTACATGAGCAGTTCTTC
>.|TRBV19|.|TRBJ2-4
CASSDERLAKNIQYF
TGTGCCAGTAGTGACGAGCGGCTAGCCAAAAACATTCAGTACTTC
>.|TRBV11-2|TRBD2|TRBJ2-3
CASKGLVSSDTQYF
TGTGCCAGCAAAGGACTAGTTTCTTCAGATACGCAGTATTTT
>.|TRBV27|TRBD1|TRBJ2-7
CASSGQASYEQYF
TGTGCCAGCAGCGGACAGGCCTCCTACGAGCAGTACTTC
>.|TRBV5-1|.|TRBJ1-2
CASSLNTGSDGYTF
TGCGCCAGCAGCTTAAACACAGGGTCCGATGGCTACACCTTC
>.|TRBV11-3|.|TRBJ2-1
CASSLGPGINNEQFF
TGTGCCAGCAGCTTAGGGCCGGGTATCAACAATGAGCAGTTCTTC
>once|TRBV4-2|TRBD1|TRBJ1-1
CASSQTGTGSEAFF
TGTGCCAGCAGCCAAACCGGGACAGGGTCTGAAGCTTTCTTT
>.|TRBV4-2|TRBD1|TRBJ1-2
CASSQGGTGAKYGYTF
TGTGCCAGCAGCCAAGGTGGGACAGGCGCAAAGTATGGCTACACCTTC
>few|TRBV27|TRBD2|TRBJ2-1
CASSQRPSGSEQFF
TGTGCCAGCAGCCAAAGGCCTAGCGGAAGTGAGCAGTTCTTC
>.|TRBV27|TRBD1|TRBJ2-7
CASSPPTGEEF
TGTGCCAGCAGTCCCCCGACAGGGGAAGAATTC
>.|TRBV11-1|.|TRBJ1-2
CASSLAAGLVYGYTF
TGTGCCAGCAGCTTAGCGGCGGGTTTGGTCTATGGCTACACCTTC
>.|TRBV30|.|TRBJ1-2
CAWSVPRQFWYGYTF
TGTGCCTGGAGTGTACCCCGACAGTTTTGGTATGGCTACACCTTC
>.|TRBV5-1|.|TRBJ1-2
CASSLRTQGPRYTF
TGCGCCAGCAGCTTGAGGACCCAGGGTCCCCGCTACACCTTC
>.|TRBV5-4|TRBD1|TRBJ2-4
CASSIAGTGPSSIQYF
TGTGCCAGCAGCATTGCCGGGACAGGACCTTCCTCTATTCAGTACTTC
>.|TRBV2|TRBD1|TRBJ2-7
CASSSQGPGQYF
TGTGCCAGCAGTTCACAGGGGCCGGGGCAGTACTTC
>.|TRBV5-6|.|TRBJ2-1
CASSLDSYNEQFF
TGTGCCAGCAGCCTGGACAGTTACAATGAGCAGTTCTTC
>.|TRBV2|.|TRBJ2-2
CASRVKPNTGELFF
TGTGCCAGCAGGGTAAAACCGAACACCGGGGAGCTGTTTTTT
>.|TRBV14|.|TRBJ2-7
CASSQRDGGKSSYEQYF
TGTGCCAGCAGCCAAAGAGATGGGGGGAAGAGCTCCTACGAGCAGTACTTC
>once|TRBV18|.|TRBJ2-5
CASAQETQYF
TGTGCCAGCGCACAAGAGACCCAGTACTTC
>.|TRBV7-2|TRBD2|TRBJ2-7
CASSFFGRGYEQYF
TGTGCCAGCAGCTTCTTCGGGAGGGGGTACGAGCAGTACTTC
>many|TRBV13|TRBD2|TRBJ2-7
CASSLPGGAYEQYF
TGTGCCAGCAGCTTACCGGGAGGTGCCTACGAGCAGTACTTC
>few|TRBV5-1|.|TRBJ2-5
CASSSQGGGETQYF
TGCGCCAGCAGCTCACAGGGAGGAGGAGAGACCCAGTACTTC
>few|TRBV15|.|TRBJ2-1
CATSRDPVDNEQFF
TGTGCCACCAGCAGAGATCCCGTGGACAATGAGCAGTTCTTC
>.|TRBV15|TRBD1|TRBJ2-7
CATSRDPTGSGEQYF
TGTGCCACCAGCAGAGATCCGACAGGGTCCGGCGAGCAGTACTTC
>.|TRBV2|TRBD1|TRBJ1-5
CASSPSRDRGSQPQHF
TGTGCCAGCAGTCCGTCCCGGGACAGGGGCTCTCAGCCCCAGCATTTT
>.|TRBV7-2|.|TRBJ2-7
CASSLEDEQYF
TGTGCCAGCAGCTTAGAGGACGAGCAGTACTTC
>.|TRBV5-1|TRBD2|TRBJ2-4
CASSAGLAGGDIQYF
TGCGCCAGCAGCGCGGGACTAGCGGGAGGGGACATTCAGTACTTC
>few|TRBV6-5|TRBD1|TRBJ1-2
CASSKQGYDGYTF
TGTGCCAGCAGTAAACAGGGGTACGATGGCTACACCTTC
>few|TRBV29-1|.|TRBJ2-1
CSGGFEGREQFF
TGCAGCGGGGGGTTCGAGGGGAGAGAGCAGTTCTTC
>.|TRBV18|.|TRBJ1-2
CASSPISREGYTF
TGTGCCAGCTCACCGATTAGCAGAGAGGGCTACACCTTC
>.|TRBV16|TRBD1|TRBJ2-1
CASSPQGGQGPNEQFF
TGTGCCAGCAGCCCACAGGGGGGACAGGGCCCTAATGAGCAGTTCTTC
>.|TRBV4-2|.|TRBJ2-1
CASSQDLSFYEQFF
TGTGCCAGCAGCCAAGACCTCTCCTTCTATGAGCAGTTCTTC
>.|TRBV19|.|TRBJ2-3
CASSISRSDTQYF
TGTGCCAGTAGTATCTCAAGATCAGATACGCAGTATTTT
>.|TRBV7-6|.|TRBJ1-2
CASSLRQGLGYTF
TGTGCCAGCAGCTTAAGGCAGGGCCTAGGCTACACCTTC
>.|TRBV7-8|.|TRBJ2-2
CASSQRPRNTGELFF
TGTGCCAGCAGCCAGCGACCGAGGAACACCGGGGAGCTGTTTTTT
>.|TRBV18|.|TRBJ2-5
CASSPRVQETQYF
TGTGCCAGCTCTCCCAGGGTACAAGAGACCCAGTACTTC
>few|TRBV2|.|TRBJ1-1
CASSPVGGHTEAFF
TGTGCCAGCAGCCCTGTGGGGGGGCATACTGAAGCTTTCTTT